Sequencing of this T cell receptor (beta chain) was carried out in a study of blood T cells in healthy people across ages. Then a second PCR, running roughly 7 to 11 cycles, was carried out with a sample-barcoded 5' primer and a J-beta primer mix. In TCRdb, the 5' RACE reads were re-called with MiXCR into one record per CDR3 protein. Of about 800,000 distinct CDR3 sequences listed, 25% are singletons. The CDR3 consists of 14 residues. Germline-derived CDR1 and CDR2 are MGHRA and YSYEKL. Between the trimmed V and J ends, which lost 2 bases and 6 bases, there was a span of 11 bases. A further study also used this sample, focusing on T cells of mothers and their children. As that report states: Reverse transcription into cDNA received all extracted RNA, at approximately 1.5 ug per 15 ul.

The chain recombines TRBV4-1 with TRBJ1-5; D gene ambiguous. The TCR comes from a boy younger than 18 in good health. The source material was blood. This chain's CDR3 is CASSQRDQVQPQHF. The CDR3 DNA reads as TGCGCCAGCAGCCAACGCGACCAGGTTCAGCCCCAGCATTTT.